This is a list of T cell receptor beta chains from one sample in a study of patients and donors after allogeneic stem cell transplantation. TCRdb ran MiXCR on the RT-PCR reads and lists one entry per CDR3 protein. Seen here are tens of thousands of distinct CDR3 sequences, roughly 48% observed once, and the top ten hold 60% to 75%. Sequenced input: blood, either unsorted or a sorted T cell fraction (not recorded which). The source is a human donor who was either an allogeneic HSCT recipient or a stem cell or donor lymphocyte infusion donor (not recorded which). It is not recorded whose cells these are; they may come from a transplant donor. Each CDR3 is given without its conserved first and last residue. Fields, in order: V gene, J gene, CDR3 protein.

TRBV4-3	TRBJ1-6	ASSQEVNVRSPLH
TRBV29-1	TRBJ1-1	SVGTAF
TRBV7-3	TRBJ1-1	ASSLTQGTEAF
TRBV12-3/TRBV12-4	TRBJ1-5	ASSRGQGGSNQPQH
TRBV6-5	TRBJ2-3	ASANTDTQY
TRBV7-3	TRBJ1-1	ASSLSQGFEAF
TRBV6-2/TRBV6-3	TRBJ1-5	ASRTSGNQPQH
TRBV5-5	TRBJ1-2	ASSFEVAGRSYGYT
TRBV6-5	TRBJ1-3	ASSPQGSSGNTIY
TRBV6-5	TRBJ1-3	ASRTTGTSGNTIY
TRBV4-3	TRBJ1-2	ASSQVGRRNYGYT
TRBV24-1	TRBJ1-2	ATSAGGYGYT
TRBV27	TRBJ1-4	ASRTPGEKLF
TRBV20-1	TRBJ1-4	SARRGATNEKLF
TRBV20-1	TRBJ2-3	SARRVKSTDTQY
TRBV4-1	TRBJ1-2	ASSQDTTALYGYT
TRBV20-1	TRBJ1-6	SARASGPTSNSPLH
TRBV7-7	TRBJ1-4	ASSLDEREKLF
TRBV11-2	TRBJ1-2	ASSPRRAYGYT
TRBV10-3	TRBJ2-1	AISDTPKGVGEQF
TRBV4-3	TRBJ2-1	ASSQDKGREQF
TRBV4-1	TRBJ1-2	ASSLRQGDNYGYT
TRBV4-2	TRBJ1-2	ASSQEVRGNGYT
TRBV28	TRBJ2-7	ASSFFSVAYEQY
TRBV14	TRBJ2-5	ASSQRGLAGETQY
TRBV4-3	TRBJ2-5	ASSQTPGLEETQY
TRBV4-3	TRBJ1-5	ASSQELTRVPQH
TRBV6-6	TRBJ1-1	ASKIQGPDTEAF
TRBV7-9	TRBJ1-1	ASSIFQGFEAF
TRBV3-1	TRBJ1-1	ASSQIGTNTEAF
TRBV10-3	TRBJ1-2	AIRGQGTNYGYT
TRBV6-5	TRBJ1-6	ASSYSEGNSPLH
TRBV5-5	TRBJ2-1	ASSLGSLDNEQF
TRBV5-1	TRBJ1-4	ASSFTGTGNEKLF
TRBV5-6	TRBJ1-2	ASSLDRTANYGYT
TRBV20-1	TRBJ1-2	SARSWTAGYGYT